Listed here are 12 T cell receptor beta chains from one sample, sequenced in a study of cytomegalovirus exposure and HLA in healthy donors. Clones were read by immunoSEQ multiplex PCR, and TCRdb kept only the in-frame ones, dropping some. The data show approximately 160,000 clones, about four fifths seen once. Sequencing was done on a sample of PBMCs. The source is a man aged 25-45 years in good health and CMV-seropositive.

The chain links TRBV19 to TRBJ2-7; D ambiguous. The V gene lost 3 bases and the J gene lost 0 bases, with 3 bases spanning the gap. There are 12 residues in the CDR3. Germline loops: CDR1 LNHDA, CDR2 SQIVND (reference sequence). CDR3: CASSINSYEQYF. The CDR3, as DNA: TGTGCCAGTAGTATTAACTCCTACGAGCAGTACTTC.

The DNA for the CDR3 is TGTGCCAGCAGTTTCCACCGCGCGAACACTGAAGCTTTCTTT. Amino acid sequence: CASSFHRANTEAFF. V and J are TRBV27 and TRBJ1-1; D unresolved. The CDR3 contains 14 residues. Germline CDR1 is MNHEY and CDR2 is SMNVEV (reference sequence). The germline V and J ends were trimmed by 3 bases and 1 base, with 9 bases remaining between them.

This clone was seen only once. The chain has TRBV29-1 and TRBJ2-7, with D perhaps TRBD1 (6 bases). V lost 8 bases to trimming and J lost 4 bases, with 21 bases between them. The CDR3 contains 14 residues. Germline lookup yields CDR1 SQVTM and CDR2 ANQGSEA. The CDR3 sequence: CSSMRGTDDYEQYF. CDR3 nucleotide sequence: TGCAGCTCTATGAGGGGGACGGATGATTACGAGCAGTACTTC.

The chain joins TRBV29-1 to TRBJ1-1, with D tentatively TRBD1 (5 bases). This CDR3 contains 12 residues. Germline CDR1 SQVTM, CDR2 ANQGSEA. V lost 5 bases to trimming and J lost 4 bases, with 11 bases between them. The CDR3 sequence: CSVSRGFTEAFF. CDR3 bases: TGCAGCGTTAGCCGGGGGTTCACTGAAGCTTTCTTT.

The chain employs TRBV29-1 and TRBJ2-2; tentatively, D is TRBD2 (5 bases). CDR3 length: 14 amino acids. CDR1 SQVTM and CDR2 ANQGSEA come from the germline V gene. The CDR3 loop reads CTPDRSGGFGELFF. The CDR3 DNA is TGCACCCCTGATCGCAGCGGAGGCTTCGGGGAGCTGTTTTTT.

The chain employs TRBV15 and TRBJ2-5; D remains ambiguous. V dropped 0 bases and J dropped 3 bases, with 8 bases sitting between them. The CDR3 covers 14 residues. Germline CDR1 reads LNHNV; CDR2 reads YYDKDF (reference sequence). As DNA, the CDR3 is TGTGCCACCAGCAGAGATCGGGTAGAAGAGACCCAGTACTTC. Translation: CATSRDRVEETQYF.

The gene calls are TRBV28 and TRBJ1-3, with a possible D match to TRBD1 (6 bases). Germline values: CDR1 MDHEN, CDR2 SYDVKM. The length of the CDR3 is 14 residues. V was clipped by 5 bases and J by 8 bases, with 16 bases between them. The CDR3 sequence is CASSDQQGVHTIYF. The CDR3 nucleotides read TGTGCCAGCAGTGACCAACAGGGTGTGCACACCATATATTTT.

J is TRBJ2-7 and V is TRBV11-3; D not certain. The CDR3 runs to 17 residues. Trimming pared 5 bases from V and 0 bases from J, leaving 20 bases between. Germline V gene data show CDR1 as SGHNT and CDR2 as YENEEA. CDR3 region: CASSDREVEVSSYEQYF. For the CDR3, the DNA is TGTGCCAGCAGCGATAGAGAGGTTGAGGTTAGCTCCTACGAGCAGTACTTC.

The V and J genes are TRBV6-4 and TRBJ2-1, with D uncertain. Trimming shortened V by 2 bases and J by 0 bases, and 8 bases separated the two germline ends. The CDR3 loop spans 15 amino acids. Germline loops: CDR1 MRHNA, CDR2 SNTAGT. CDR3 sequence: CASSDELSSYNEQFF. In DNA, the CDR3 is TGTGCCAGCAGTGACGAGCTGAGCTCCTACAATGAGCAGTTCTTC.

This chain connects TRBV28 to TRBJ1-3; no definite D call. CDR3 length equals 14 residues. CDR1 is MDHEN, CDR2 SYDVKM, per germline. CDR3 residues: CACRSTNSGNTIYF. The CDR3 DNA follows: TGTGCGTGTAGGAGCACTAACTCTGGAAACACCATATATTTT. The variable domain in full, with the rest retrieved from reference TRBV28 and TRBJ1-3, is DVKVTQSSRYLVKRTGEKVFLECVQDMDHENMFWYRQDPGLGLRLIYFSYDVKMKEKGDIPEGYSVSREKKERFSLILESASTNQTSMYLCACRSTNSGNTIYFGEGSWLTVV.

The chain carries TRBV9 and TRBJ1-3; D remains ambiguous. The V end lost 0 bases, the J end lost 11 bases, and 12 bases lay between the germline ends. Germline lookup yields CDR1 SGDLS and CDR2 YYNGEE. The CDR3 totals 13 residues. The CDR3 region is CASSVGGEGAIYF. CDR3 coding DNA: TGTGCCAGCAGCGTAGGGGGTGAGGGAGCCATATATTTT.

V usage is TRBV9 and J usage is TRBJ1-3; D remains ambiguous. V was trimmed by 0 bases and J by 3 bases, leaving 13 bases between them. CDR1 is SGDLS and CDR2 is YYNGEE in the germline V gene. This CDR3 has 16 residues. The CDR3 nucleotides are TGTGCCAGCAGCGTAGACTTAGAGGGTGGTGGAAACACCATATATTTT. This gives the protein CASSVDLEGGGNTIYF.